This T cell receptor (beta chain) was sequenced in a study of blood T cell repertoires in COVID-19. Study-wide context: Collection of acute and convalescent COVID-19 samples took place in the United States, Italy and Spain. In each case, the material was cDNA or gDNA derived from T cells, B-cell-depleted T cells, or PBMCs.

This clone showed up just a few times. Germline assignment: CDR1 GTSNPN and CDR2 SVGIG (reference sequence). This CDR3 comprises 12 residues. The germline V and J ends were trimmed by 1 base and 10 bases, with 11 bases remaining between them. Per the original data handling: Reference gene primers were amplified, and this amplification served to estimate nucleated cell counts. The repertoire was sequenced with immunoSEQ multiplex PCR; TCRdb's copy has only in-frame clones and lacks some. V, J and clone size were drawn from that table, and D and trimming were deduced from the DNA. The sample includes over 90,000 clones, approximately 86% of them seen just once.

The receptor was isolated from a man older than 75 with acute or convalescent COVID-19. The chain has TRBV30 and TRBJ1-5, with D uncertain. Input material: peripheral blood. The CDR3 coding sequence is TGTGCCTGGAGTGGGGGAGAGGATCCCCAGCATTTT. Translated: CAWSGGEDPQHF.